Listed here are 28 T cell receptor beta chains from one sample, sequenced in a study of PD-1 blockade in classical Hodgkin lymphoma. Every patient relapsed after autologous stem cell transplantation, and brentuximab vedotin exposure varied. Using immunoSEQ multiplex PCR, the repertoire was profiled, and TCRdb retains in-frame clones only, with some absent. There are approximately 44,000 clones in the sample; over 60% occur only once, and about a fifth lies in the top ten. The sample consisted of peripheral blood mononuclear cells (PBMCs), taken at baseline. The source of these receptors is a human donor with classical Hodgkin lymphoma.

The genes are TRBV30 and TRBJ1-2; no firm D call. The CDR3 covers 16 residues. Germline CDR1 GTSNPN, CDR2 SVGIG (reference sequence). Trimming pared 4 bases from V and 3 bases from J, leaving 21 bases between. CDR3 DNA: TGTGCCTGGATCAGAGTCGGGCCTGATGGGTACTATGGCTACACCTTC. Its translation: CAWIRVGPDGYYGYTF.

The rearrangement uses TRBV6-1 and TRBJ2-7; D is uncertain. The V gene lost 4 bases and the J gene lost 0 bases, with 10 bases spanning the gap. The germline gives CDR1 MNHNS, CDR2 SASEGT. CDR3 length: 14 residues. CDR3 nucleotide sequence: TGTGCCAGCAGTGGTTGGCCGTTCTCCTACGAGCAGTACTTC. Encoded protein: CASSGWPFSYEQYF.

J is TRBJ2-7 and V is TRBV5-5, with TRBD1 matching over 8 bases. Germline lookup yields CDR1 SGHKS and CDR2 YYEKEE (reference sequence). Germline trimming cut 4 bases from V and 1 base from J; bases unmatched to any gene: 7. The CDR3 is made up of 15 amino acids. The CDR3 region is CASSIDRGFSYEQYF. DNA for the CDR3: TGTGCCAGCAGCATAGACAGGGGATTTTCCTACGAGCAGTACTTC.

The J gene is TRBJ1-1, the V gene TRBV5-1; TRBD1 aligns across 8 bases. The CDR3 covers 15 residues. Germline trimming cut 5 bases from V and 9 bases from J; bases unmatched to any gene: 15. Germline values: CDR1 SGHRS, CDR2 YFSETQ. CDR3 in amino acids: CASSPRTGYLDQAFF. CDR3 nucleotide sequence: TGCGCCAGCAGTCCTCGGACAGGGTATTTGGATCAAGCTTTCTTT.

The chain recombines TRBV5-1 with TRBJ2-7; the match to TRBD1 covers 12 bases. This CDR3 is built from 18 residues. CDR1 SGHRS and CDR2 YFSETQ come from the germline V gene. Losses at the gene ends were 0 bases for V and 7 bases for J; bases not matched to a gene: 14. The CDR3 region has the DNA TGCGCCAGCAGCTTGGTCAAAAAACCGGGACAGGGGGCGGGAGAGCAGTACTTC. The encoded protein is CASSLVKKPGQGAGEQYF. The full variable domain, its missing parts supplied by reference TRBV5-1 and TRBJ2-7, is KAGVTQTPRYLIKTRGQQVTLSCSPISGHRSVSWYQQTPGQGLQFLFEYFSETQRNKGNFPGRFSGRQFSNSRSEMNVSTLELGDSALYLCASSLVKKPGQGAGEQYFGPGTRLTVT.

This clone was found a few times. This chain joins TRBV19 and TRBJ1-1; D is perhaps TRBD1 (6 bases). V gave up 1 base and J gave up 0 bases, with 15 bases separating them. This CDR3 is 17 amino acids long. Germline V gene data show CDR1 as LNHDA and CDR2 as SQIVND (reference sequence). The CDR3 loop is CASSIGPPGHLNTEAFF. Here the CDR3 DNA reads TGTGCCAGTAGTATAGGGCCTCCGGGACATTTGAACACTGAAGCTTTCTTT.

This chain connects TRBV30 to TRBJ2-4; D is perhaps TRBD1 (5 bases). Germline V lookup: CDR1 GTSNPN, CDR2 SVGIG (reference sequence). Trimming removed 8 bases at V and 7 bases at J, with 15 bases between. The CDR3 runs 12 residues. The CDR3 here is CAQKGISNIQYF. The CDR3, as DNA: TGTGCCCAGAAGGGGATTTCCAACATTCAGTACTTC.

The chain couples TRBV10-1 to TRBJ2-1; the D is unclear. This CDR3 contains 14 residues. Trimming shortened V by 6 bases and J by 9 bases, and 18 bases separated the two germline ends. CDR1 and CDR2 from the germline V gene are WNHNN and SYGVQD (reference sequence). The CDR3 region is CASSGGLGGVEQFF. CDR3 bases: TGCGCCAGCAGCGGCGGCCTCGGTGGCGTTGAGCAGTTCTTC.

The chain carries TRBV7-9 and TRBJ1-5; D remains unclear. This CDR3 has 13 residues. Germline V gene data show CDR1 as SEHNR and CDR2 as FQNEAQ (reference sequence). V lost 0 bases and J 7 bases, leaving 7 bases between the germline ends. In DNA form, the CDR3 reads TGTGCCAGCAGCTTAGCAGTGAAACAGCCCCAGCATTTT. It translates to CASSLAVKQPQHF.

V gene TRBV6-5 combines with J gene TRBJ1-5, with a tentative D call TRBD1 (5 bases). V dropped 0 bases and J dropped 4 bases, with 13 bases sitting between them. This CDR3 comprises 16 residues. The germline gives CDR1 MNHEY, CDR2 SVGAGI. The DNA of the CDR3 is TGTGCCAGCAGTTACTCGAAAGTGGGGGTTAATCAGCCCCAGCATTTT. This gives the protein CASSYSKVGVNQPQHF.

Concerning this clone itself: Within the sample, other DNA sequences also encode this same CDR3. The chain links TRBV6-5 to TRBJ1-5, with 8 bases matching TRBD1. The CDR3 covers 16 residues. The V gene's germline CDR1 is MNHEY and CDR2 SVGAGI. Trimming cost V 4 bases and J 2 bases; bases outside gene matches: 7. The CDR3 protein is CASSSGQGGGNQPQHF. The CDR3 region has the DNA TGTGCCAGCAGTTCCGGACAGGGCGGCGGCAATCAGCCCCAGCATTTT.

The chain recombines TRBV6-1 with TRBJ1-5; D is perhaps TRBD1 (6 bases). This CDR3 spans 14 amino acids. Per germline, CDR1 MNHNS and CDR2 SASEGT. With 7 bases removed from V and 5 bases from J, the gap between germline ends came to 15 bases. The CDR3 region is CASKDTHRDQPQHF. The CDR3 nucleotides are TGTGCCAGCAAAGATACCCACAGGGATCAGCCCCAGCATTTT.

CDR3: CASSPLFTSGIRYF. The CDR3 region has the DNA TGTGCCAGCAGCCCCCTATTTACTAGCGGAATTCGGTATTTT. V gene TRBV28 combines with J gene TRBJ2-3; 8 bases agree with TRBD2. V lost 6 bases, J lost 14 bases, and 16 bases stayed unmatched. The CDR3 has 14 amino acids. Germline V gives CDR1 MDHEN, CDR2 SYDVKM.

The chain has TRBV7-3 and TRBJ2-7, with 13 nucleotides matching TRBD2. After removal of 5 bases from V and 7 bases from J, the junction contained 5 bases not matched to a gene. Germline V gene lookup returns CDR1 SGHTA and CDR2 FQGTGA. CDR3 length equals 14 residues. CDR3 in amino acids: CASSHGLAGDEQYF. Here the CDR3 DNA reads TGTGCCAGCAGCCATGGACTAGCGGGAGATGAGCAGTACTTC.

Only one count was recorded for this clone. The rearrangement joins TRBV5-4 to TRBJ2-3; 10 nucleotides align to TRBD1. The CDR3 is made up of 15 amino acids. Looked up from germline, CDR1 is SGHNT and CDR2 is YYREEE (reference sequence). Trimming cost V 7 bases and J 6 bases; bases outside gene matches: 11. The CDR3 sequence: CASATTGGRGDTQYF. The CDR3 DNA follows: TGTGCCAGCGCCACGACAGGGGGCAGGGGGGATACGCAGTATTTT.

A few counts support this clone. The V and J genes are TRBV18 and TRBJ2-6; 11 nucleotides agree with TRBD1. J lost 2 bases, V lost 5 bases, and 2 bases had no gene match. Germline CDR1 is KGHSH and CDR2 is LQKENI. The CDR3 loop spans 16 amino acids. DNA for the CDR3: TGTGCCAGCTCAGGGACAGGGGGTGCTGGGGCCAACGTCCTGACTTTC. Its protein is CASSGTGGAGANVLTF.

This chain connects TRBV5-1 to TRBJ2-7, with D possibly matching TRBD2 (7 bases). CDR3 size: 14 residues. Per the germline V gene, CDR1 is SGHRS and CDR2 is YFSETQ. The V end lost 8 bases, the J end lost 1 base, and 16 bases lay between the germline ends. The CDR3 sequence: CASGRAGESYEQYF. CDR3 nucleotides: TGCGCCAGTGGGAGGGCAGGGGAGTCCTACGAGCAGTACTTC.

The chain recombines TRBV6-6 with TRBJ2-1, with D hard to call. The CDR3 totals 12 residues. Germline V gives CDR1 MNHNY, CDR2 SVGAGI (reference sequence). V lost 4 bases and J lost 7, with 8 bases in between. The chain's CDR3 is CASSFSENEQFF. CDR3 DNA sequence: TGTGCCAGCAGTTTCAGCGAGAATGAGCAGTTCTTC.

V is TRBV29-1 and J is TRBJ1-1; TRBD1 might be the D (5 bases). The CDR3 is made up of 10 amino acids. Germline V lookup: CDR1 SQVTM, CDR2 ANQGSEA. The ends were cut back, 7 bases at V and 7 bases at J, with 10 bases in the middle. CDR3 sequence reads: CSGGEVEAFF. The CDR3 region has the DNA TGCAGCGGGGGGGAGGTTGAAGCTTTCTTT. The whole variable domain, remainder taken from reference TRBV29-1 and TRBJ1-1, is SAVISQKPSRDICQRGTSLTIQCQVDSQVTMMFWYRQQPGQSLTLIATANQGSEATYESGFVIDKFPISRPNLTFSTLTVSNMSPEDSSIYLCSGGEVEAFFGQGTRLTVV.

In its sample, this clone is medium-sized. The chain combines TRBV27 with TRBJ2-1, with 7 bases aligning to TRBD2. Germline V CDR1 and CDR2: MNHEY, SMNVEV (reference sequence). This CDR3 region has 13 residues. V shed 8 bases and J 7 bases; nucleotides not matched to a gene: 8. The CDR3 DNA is TGTGCCAGCGGTGCGGGAGTTGTGAATGAGCAGTTCTTC. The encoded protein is CASGAGVVNEQFF.

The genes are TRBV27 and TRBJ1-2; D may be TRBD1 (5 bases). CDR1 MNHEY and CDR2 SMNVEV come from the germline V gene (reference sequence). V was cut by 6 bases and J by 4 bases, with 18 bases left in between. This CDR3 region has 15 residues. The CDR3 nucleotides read TGTGCCAGCAGGCCGGGGCAAGGAGCCTTCTATGGCTACACCTTC. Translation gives CASRPGQGAFYGYTF.

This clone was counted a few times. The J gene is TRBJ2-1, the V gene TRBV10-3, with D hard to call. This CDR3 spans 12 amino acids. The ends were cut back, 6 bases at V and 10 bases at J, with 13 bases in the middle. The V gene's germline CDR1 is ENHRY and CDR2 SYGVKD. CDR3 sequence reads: CAISEVDQEQFF. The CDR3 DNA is TGTGCCATCAGCGAAGTGGACCAAGAGCAGTTCTTC.

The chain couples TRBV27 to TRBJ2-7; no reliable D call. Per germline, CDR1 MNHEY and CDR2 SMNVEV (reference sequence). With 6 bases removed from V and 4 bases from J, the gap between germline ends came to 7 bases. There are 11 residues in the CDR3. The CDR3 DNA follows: TGTGCCAGCAGCTTCAGGTACGAGCAGTACTTC. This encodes CASSFRYEQYF.

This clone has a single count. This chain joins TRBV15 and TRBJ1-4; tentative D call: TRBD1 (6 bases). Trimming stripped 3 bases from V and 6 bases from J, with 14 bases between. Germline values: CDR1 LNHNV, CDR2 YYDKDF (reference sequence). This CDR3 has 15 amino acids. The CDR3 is CATSRFRGDYEKLFF. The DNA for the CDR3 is TGTGCCACCAGCAGGTTTAGGGGGGATTATGAAAAACTGTTTTTT.

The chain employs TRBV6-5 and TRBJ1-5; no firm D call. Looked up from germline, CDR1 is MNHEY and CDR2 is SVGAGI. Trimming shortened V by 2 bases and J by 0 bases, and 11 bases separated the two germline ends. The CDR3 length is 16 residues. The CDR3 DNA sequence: TGTGCCAGCAGTTACCTCCGGCCGGATAGCAATCAGCCCCAGCATTTT. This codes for CASSYLRPDSNQPQHF.

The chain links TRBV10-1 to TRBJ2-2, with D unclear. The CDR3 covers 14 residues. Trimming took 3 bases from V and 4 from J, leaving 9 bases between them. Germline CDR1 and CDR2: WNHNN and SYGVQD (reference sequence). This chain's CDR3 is CASSERPRTGELFF. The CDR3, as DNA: TGCGCCAGCAGTGAACGTCCCCGCACCGGGGAGCTGTTTTTT.

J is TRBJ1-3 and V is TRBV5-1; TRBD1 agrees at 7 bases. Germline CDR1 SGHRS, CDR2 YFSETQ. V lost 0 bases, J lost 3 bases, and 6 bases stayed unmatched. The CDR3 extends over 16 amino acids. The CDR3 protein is CASSLVATGYGNTIYF. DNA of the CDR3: TGCGCCAGCAGCTTGGTGGCGACAGGGTATGGAAACACCATATATTTT.

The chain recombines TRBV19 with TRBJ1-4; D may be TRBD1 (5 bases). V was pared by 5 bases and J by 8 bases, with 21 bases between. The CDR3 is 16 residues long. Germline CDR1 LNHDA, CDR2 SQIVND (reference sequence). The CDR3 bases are TGTGCCAGTAGTGCCGGTGGGACGGGACGCAACGAAAAACTGTTTTTT. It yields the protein CASSAGGTGRNEKLFF.